Below are 29 T cell receptor beta chains sequenced from a single sample in a study of chemoradiotherapy in HPV16-positive cancers. Libraries were prepared by immunoSEQ multiplex PCR; TCRdb keeps only in-frame clonotypes and omits some of them. This sample has 40,000 to 65,000 clones, with 90% found just once. Material: blood, obtained from a patient who underwent chemoradiotherapy. These receptors all stem from a human donor with HPV-associated anogenital cancer.

This clone was recorded once. The CDR3 is CASSRQGSGTDTQYF. The DNA for the CDR3 is TGTGCCAGCAGCCGACAGGGCTCGGGCACAGATACGCAGTATTTT. The rearrangement uses TRBV7-9 and TRBJ2-3; TRBD1 aligns across 7 bases. Germline V gives CDR1 SEHNR, CDR2 FQNEAQ (reference sequence). CDR3 length: 15 residues. Losses at the gene ends were 5 bases for V and 1 base for J; bases not matched to a gene: 6.

The CDR3 bases are TGTGCCAGCAGCTTACCGAGTCGGGGAGGGAACGGAGAGGGCTACACCTTC. This codes for CASSLPSRGGNGEGYTF. The genes are TRBV7-9 and TRBJ1-2; D is ambiguous. The ends were cut back, 2 bases at V and 8 bases at J, with 24 bases in the middle. Germline V gene sequence: CDR1 SEHNR, CDR2 FQNEAQ (reference sequence). The CDR3 spans 17 residues.

The V call is TRBV9, the J call TRBJ2-2; 9 nucleotides agree with TRBD2. The CDR3 spans 16 residues. Germline V gene lookup returns CDR1 SGDLS and CDR2 YYNGEE. The V gene end was trimmed by 0 bases and the J gene end by 3 bases; junction bases not matched to a gene: 3. The CDR3 DNA reads TGTGCCAGCAGCGTAGCTACTAGCGGGTACACCGGGGAGCTGTTTTTT. Its translation is CASSVATSGYTGELFF. The complete variable domain, with remaining parts taken from reference TRBV9 and TRBJ2-2, reads DSGVTQTPKHLITATGQRVTLRCSPRSGDLSVYWYQQSLDQGLQFLIQYYNGEERAKGNILERFSAQQFPDLHSELNLSSLELGDSALYFCASSVATSGYTGELFFGEGSRLTVL.

V is TRBV11-2 and J is TRBJ1-2; 10 positions match TRBD1. CDR1 and CDR2 (germline): SGHAT, FQNNGV. J gave up 0 bases and V 5 bases, and 9 bases lay outside the gene matches. The CDR3 sequence is 17 residues long. The CDR3 sequence is CASSPGDRGASNYGYTF. CDR3 bases: TGTGCCAGCAGCCCCGGGGACAGGGGCGCCTCTAACTATGGCTACACCTTC.

This rearrangement joins TRBV6-5 to TRBJ1-1, with TRBD1 matching 7 bases. The V gene end was trimmed by 6 bases and the J gene end by 7 bases; junction bases not matched to a gene: 5. Germline loops: CDR1 MNHEY, CDR2 SVGAGI. The CDR3 totals 12 residues. The CDR3 DNA reads TGTGCCAGCAGGAAAAGACAGGGTGAAGCTTTCTTT. This translates into CASRKRQGEAFF.

The rearrangement links TRBV23-1 to TRBJ2-5, with TRBD1 matching 8 bases. TRBV23-1 is noted as an ORF with a role that remains uncertain. This CDR3 has 14 residues. J lost 2 bases, V lost 6 bases, and 5 bases had no gene match. The CDR3 region is CASRRTGWQETQYF. The CDR3 DNA sequence: TGCGCCAGCAGAAGGACAGGGTGGCAAGAGACCCAGTACTTC.

V usage is TRBV2 and J usage is TRBJ1-2; no reliable D call. The CDR3 consists of 12 residues. The ends were cut back, 2 bases at V and 4 bases at J, with 5 bases in the middle. The V gene's germline CDR1 is SNHLY and CDR2 FYNNEI. CDR3 residues: CASSERGYGYTF. The DNA of the CDR3 is TGTGCCAGCAGTGAACGGGGCTATGGCTACACCTTC.

The chain employs TRBV2 and TRBJ2-1; D might be TRBD2 (5 bases). V was shortened by 7 bases and J by 2 bases, with 18 bases between the two germline ends. This CDR3 has 16 residues. Germline V gives CDR1 SNHLY, CDR2 FYNNEI. The CDR3 DNA is TGTGCCAGCACCGAGGGAGACCCCAGCACCTACAATGAGCAGTTCTTC. Translation: CASTEGDPSTYNEQFF.

This chain uses TRBV6-1 with TRBJ2-5; 7 bases agree with TRBD1. Germline V gives CDR1 MNHNS, CDR2 SASEGT. V trimming: 4 bases; J trimming: 3 bases; junction bases outside the gene matches: 11. The CDR3 extends over 16 amino acids. The CDR3 coding sequence is TGTGCCAGCAGTGGCACGGGACAGTTGGGAAAAGAGACCCAGTACTTC. It yields the protein CASSGTGQLGKETQYF.

The V gene is TRBV7-9, the J gene TRBJ2-5; the match to TRBD2 covers 8 bases. This CDR3 comprises 14 residues. V was clipped by 4 bases and J by 4 bases; unmatched bases: 5. Germline-derived CDR1 and CDR2 are SEHNR and FQNEAQ (reference sequence). The CDR3 DNA follows: TGTGCCAGCAGCTCGGGAGGGTCAGGAGAGACCCAGTACTTC. Amino acid sequence: CASSSGGSGETQYF.

Only one count was recorded for this clone. The chain couples TRBV27 to TRBJ1-1; D perhaps matches TRBD1 (5 bases). Trimming pared 4 bases from V and 5 bases from J, leaving 11 bases between. The germline V gene has CDR1 MNHEY and CDR2 SMNVEV (reference sequence). There are 13 residues in the CDR3. This CDR3 is CASSSGGTTEAFF. DNA of the CDR3: TGTGCCAGCAGTTCCGGGGGAACAACTGAAGCTTTCTTT.

This chain joins TRBV5-4 and TRBJ1-2; 10 bases are shared with TRBD1. Germline assignment: CDR1 SGHNT and CDR2 YYREEE (reference sequence). There are 14 residues in the CDR3. V was pared by 3 bases and J by 6 bases, with 5 bases of the junction left unmatched. The CDR3 nucleotides read TGTGCCAGCAGCTCGGGACAGGGGAGGGATGGCTACACCTTC. The encoded protein is CASSSGQGRDGYTF.

V usage is TRBV5-1 and J usage is TRBJ2-6; D might be TRBD2 (5 bases). CDR3 size: 16 residues. Germline-derived CDR1 and CDR2 are SGHRS and YFSETQ. V lost 4 bases and J 0 bases, leaving 11 bases between the germline ends. The CDR3 protein is CASSPGGGSGANVLTF. The CDR3 DNA reads as TGCGCCAGCAGCCCCGGCGGAGGCTCTGGGGCCAACGTCCTGACTTTC.

In DNA, the CDR3 is TGTGCCAGCAGTTCGTCTGTTCCCTACGAGCAGTACTTC. It yields the protein CASSSSVPYEQYF. V gene TRBV6-5 combines with J gene TRBJ2-7; no clear D gene. V gave up 4 bases and J gave up 2 bases, with 9 bases separating them. Germline V gene lookup returns CDR1 MNHEY and CDR2 SVGAGI. The CDR3 spans 13 residues.

This clone was seen just once. V usage is TRBV5-1 and J usage is TRBJ2-5; 9 positions match TRBD1. The CDR3 contains 15 residues. Germline assignment: CDR1 SGHRS and CDR2 YFSETQ. V trimming: 4 bases; J trimming: 4 bases; junction bases outside the gene matches: 8. CDR3 loop: CASSTPGQGSETQYF. CDR3 in DNA: TGCGCCAGCAGCACTCCGGGACAGGGTTCAGAGACCCAGTACTTC. Looking up the rest from reference TRBV5-1 and TRBJ2-5 gives the full variable domain: KAGVTQTPRYLIKTRGQQVTLSCSPISGHRSVSWYQQTPGQGLQFLFEYFSETQRNKGNFPGRFSGRQFSNSRSEMNVSTLELGDSALYLCASSTPGQGSETQYFGPGTRLLVL.

In regard to this clone: Compared with germline, one end of the junction differs, possibly owing to a read error. This chain uses TRBV7-7 with TRBJ2-2; 12 bases line up with TRBD2. In germline, CDR1 is SSHAT, CDR2 FNYEAQ (reference sequence). The CDR3 totals 17 residues. The CDR3, as DNA: TGTGCTAGCAGCCCGAAAGCTAGCGGGAGGGCCGGCGGGGAGCTGTTTTTT. As protein: CASSPKASGRAGGELFF.

This clone was observed a few times. This chain links TRBV7-2 with TRBJ1-3; TRBD1 might be the D (6 bases). V lost 0 bases, J lost 4 bases, and 7 bases lay in between. Germline CDR1 SGHTA, CDR2 FQGNSA. The CDR3 is 14 amino acids. CDR3 coding DNA: TGTGCCAGCAGCTTAGCGCAGGGGGGAAACACCATATATTTT. Translating gives CASSLAQGGNTIYF.

The chain uses TRBV7-2 and TRBJ2-6, with D unresolved. Germline CDR1 SGHTA, CDR2 FQGNSA. This CDR3 has 16 residues. V shed 3 bases and J shed 0 bases, with 9 bases lying between them. The CDR3 coding sequence is TGTGCCAGCAGCTTTTTAACACCCTCTGGGGCCAACGTCCTGACTTTC. Translated: CASSFLTPSGANVLTF.

The rearrangement joins TRBV30 to TRBJ2-2, with D unclear. The germline V gene has CDR1 GTSNPN and CDR2 SVGIG (reference sequence). V lost 4 bases and J 2 bases, leaving 2 bases between the germline ends. This CDR3 has 11 residues. CDR3 residues: CAWTNTGELFF. In DNA form, the CDR3 reads TGTGCCTGGACCAACACCGGGGAGCTGTTTTTT.

This chain connects TRBV18 to TRBJ2-1, with 7 bases that match TRBD1. J gave up 2 bases and V 4 bases, and 5 bases lay outside the gene matches. This CDR3 contains 15 residues. The germline gives CDR1 KGHSH, CDR2 LQKENI. CDR3 in DNA: TGTGCCAGCTCACTGGGGGACAGCCCCTACAATGAGCAGTTCTTC. Translating gives CASSLGDSPYNEQFF.

This clone was detected only once. V is TRBV15 and J is TRBJ1-5; tentative D call: TRBD1 (5 bases). The germline V gene has CDR1 LNHNV and CDR2 YYDKDF (reference sequence). This CDR3 is built from 18 residues. The V and J ends lost 8 bases and 1 base respectively, with 24 bases between them. The CDR3 DNA reads as TGTGCCACCTCACAGGTCCGGCTGGGGAACCTAAGCAATCAGCCCCAGCATTTT. As protein: CATSQVRLGNLSNQPQHF.

V gene TRBV6-1 combines with J gene TRBJ2-7; 7 nucleotides line up with TRBD1. Germline V gives CDR1 MNHNS, CDR2 SASEGT. The CDR3 has 13 residues. J lost 4 bases, V lost 3 bases, and 3 bases had no gene match. CDR3 sequence reads: CASSDDRAYEQYF. The CDR3 DNA sequence: TGTGCCAGCAGTGATGACAGGGCTTACGAGCAGTACTTC.

The count of this clone is one. The V call is TRBV11-2, the J call TRBJ2-5, with TRBD1 identical over 10 bases. The junction had 8 bases not matched to a gene; V was cut back by 6 bases and J by 4 bases. The CDR3 covers 15 residues. Germline V gene lookup returns CDR1 SGHAT and CDR2 FQNNGV. Written as DNA, the CDR3 is TGTGCCAGCAGTACCGGGGACAGGGGACGAGAGACCCAGTACTTC. Protein: CASSTGDRGRETQYF.

This chain links TRBV19 with TRBJ2-2; D might be TRBD2 (6 bases). Trimming took 3 bases from V and 4 from J, leaving 12 bases between them. The CDR3 has 15 residues. Germline V CDR1 and CDR2: LNHDA, SQIVND (reference sequence). In nucleotides, the CDR3 is TGTGCCAGTAGTATGACAGCCGGGGGCACCGGGGAGCTGTTTTTT. Translating it yields CASSMTAGGTGELFF.

This chain joins TRBV19 and TRBJ2-1, with 11 bases lining up with TRBD2. CDR1 is LNHDA, CDR2 SQIVND, per germline (reference sequence). The CDR3 extends over 13 amino acids. V lost 9 bases to trimming and J lost 6 bases; unmatched junction nucleotides: 4. The CDR3 spells CASLAGGANEQFF. The CDR3 DNA is TGTGCCAGCTTAGCGGGAGGGGCCAATGAGCAGTTCTTC. The full variable domain, in which reference TRBV19 and TRBJ2-1 provide the parts outside the CDR3, is DGGITQSPKYLFRKEGQNVTLSCEQNLNHDAMYWYRQDPGQGLRLIYYSQIVNDFQKGDIAEGYSVSREKKESFPLTVTSAQKNPTAFYLCASLAGGANEQFFGPGTRLTVL.

This rearrangement joins TRBV6-5 to TRBJ1-6, with 7 nucleotides matching TRBD1. Per the germline V gene, CDR1 is MNHEY and CDR2 is SVGAGI. There are 13 residues in the CDR3. Losses at the gene ends were 7 bases for V and 8 bases for J; bases not matched to a gene: 5. The CDR3 protein is CASTRTGDSPLHF. The DNA of the CDR3 is TGTGCCAGCACTCGGACAGGAGATTCACCCCTCCACTTT.

The gene calls are TRBV6-5 and TRBJ1-1, with D possibly being TRBD1 (6 bases). V shed 6 bases and J shed 1 base, with 9 bases lying between them. Germline CDR1 MNHEY, CDR2 SVGAGI. The CDR3 has 13 amino acids. CDR3 protein: CASRGGANTEAFF. CDR3 coding DNA: TGTGCCAGCAGGGGGGGGGCGAACACTGAAGCTTTCTTT.

The chain combines TRBV9 with TRBJ2-5; D remains ambiguous. Germline CDR1 SGDLS, CDR2 YYNGEE. The CDR3 length is 13 residues. V was shortened by 3 bases and J by 5 bases, with 11 bases between the two germline ends. The CDR3 loop is CASSARVGETQYF. DNA for the CDR3: TGTGCCAGCAGCGCAAGGGTTGGGGAGACCCAGTACTTC.

The chain employs TRBV2 and TRBJ2-3; D is unclear. The germline gives CDR1 SNHLY, CDR2 FYNNEI. The CDR3 extends over 14 amino acids. V lost 8 bases to trimming and J lost 4 bases, with 16 bases between them. The CDR3 sequence is CASSYAMLADTQYF. CDR3 sequence (DNA): TGTGCCAGCTCCTATGCGATGTTAGCAGATACGCAGTATTTT.